A single sample gave rise to the 3 T cell receptor beta chains below, sequenced in a study of cytomegalovirus exposure and HLA in healthy donors. The protocol was immunoSEQ multiplex PCR, while the TCRdb copy is restricted to in-frame clones and leaves out a portion. Among fewer than 250,000 clones listed, roughly 83% were seen once. The specimen was PBMCs. The receptors here all came from a woman aged 18 to 35 in good health and CMV-seronegative.

The chain has TRBV2 and TRBJ1-4; D remains ambiguous. Germline values: CDR1 SNHLY, CDR2 FYNNEI. The CDR3 runs 13 residues. Trimming cost V 8 bases and J 8 bases, with 15 bases left between them. CDR3 in amino acids: CASSPDEGEKLFF. As DNA, the CDR3 is TGTGCCAGCTCGCCCGATGAAGGAGAAAAACTGTTTTTT.

The chain is built from TRBV29-1 and TRBJ2-5, with D tentatively TRBD1 (5 bases). CDR3 length: 11 amino acids. Trimming pared 3 bases from V and 3 bases from J, leaving 5 bases between. The germline V gene has CDR1 SQVTM and CDR2 ANQGSEA. The CDR3 region has the DNA TGCAGCGTTGACAGGGAAGAGACCCAGTACTTC. Protein: CSVDREETQYF.

The chain couples TRBV6-5 to TRBJ2-7; D might be TRBD2 (6 bases). The V end lost 5 bases, the J end lost 7 bases, and 15 bases lay between the germline ends. The length of the CDR3 is 13 residues. Germline CDR1 MNHEY, CDR2 SVGAGI. The CDR3 reads CASSRDWISEQYF. The CDR3 DNA is TGTGCCAGCAGTAGGGACTGGATCTCGGAGCAGTACTTC.